Listed below are T cell receptor beta chains from one sample, sequenced in a study of T cells in Graves' hyperthyroidism and ophthalmopathy. TCRdb ran MiXCR on the multiplex PCR reads and lists one entry per CDR3 protein. This sample has 200,000 to 250,000 distinct CDR3 sequences, with 15% to 20% found just once. Sequencing was performed on blood. The receptors derive from a woman younger than 35 with Graves' ophthalmopathy. CDR3s include the opening cysteine and the closing phenylalanine or tryptophan. The D gene is left open where the match is weak. Clone size is shown for a subset of rows, as once, few, many or a class of expanded clone.

clone_size | j_call | v_call | d_call | cdr3_nt | cdr3_aa
many | TRBJ2-1 | TRBV18 | - | TGTGCCAGCTCACCACAGGGCGTGGGAGCAACACAGGAGCAGTTCTTC | CASSPQGVGATQEQFF
many | TRBJ1-2 | TRBV6-1 | TRBD1 | TGTGCCAGCAGTCCCACGGGGGGACAGGGAAACTATGGCTACACCTTC | CASSPTGGQGNYGYTF
- | TRBJ1-5 | TRBV4-1 | - | TGCGCCAGCAGCCAAGGGTACGGAGGGAAACTTCAGCCCCAGCATTTT | CASSQGYGGKLQPQHF
many | TRBJ2-7 | TRBV7-9 | TRBD2 | TGTGCCAGCAGCTTAGCCGGGGGGGGTTCCGAGCAGTACTTC | CASSLAGGGSEQYF
many | TRBJ2-3 | TRBV30 | - | TGTGCCTGGATGTGGGGGGGCGAGAATACGCAGTATTTT | CAWMWGGENTQYF
- | TRBJ2-1 | TRBV28 | - | TGTGCCAGCAGTTTTACTAATGAGCAGTTCTTC | CASSFTNEQFF
many | TRBJ2-5 | TRBV4-3 | - | TGCGCCAACAGCCAAGGCGCTAGCAGCACAGAGACCCAGTACTTC | CANSQGASSTETQYF
many | TRBJ2-5 | TRBV18 | - | TGTGCCAGCTCCCAAACAGGTAGCGAGACCCAGTACTTC | CASSQTGSETQYF
many | TRBJ2-1 | TRBV20-1 | - | TGCAGTGGCAACCGGGACCTCACGGGGAATGAGCAGTTCTTC | CSGNRDLTGNEQFF
many | TRBJ2-1 | TRBV7-9 | TRBD1 | TGTGCCAGCAGCGAAACAGGGGGCTGGAATGAGCAGTTCTTC | CASSETGGWNEQFF
many | TRBJ2-2 | TRBV11-2 | - | TGTGCCAGCAGCTTAGATCGAGGTTCTGGGGAGCTGTTTTTT | CASSLDRGSGELFF
many | TRBJ2-1 | TRBV3-1 | - | TGTGCCAGCAGCCTGAAGATGAGCGGAGTCTACAATGAGCAGTTCTTC | CASSLKMSGVYNEQFF
many | TRBJ2-7 | TRBV7-3 | - | TGTGCCAGCAGCCCCAAGGTAGAGCAGTACTTC | CASSPKVEQYF
many | TRBJ1-2 | TRBV28 | TRBD1 | TGTGCCAGCAACCCTATCGGCTACAGGGGAGTCTATGGCTACACCTTC | CASNPIGYRGVYGYTF
many | TRBJ1-1 | TRBV6-1 | - | TGTGCCAGCAGCCGGGGACATAAGAACACTGAAGCTTTCTTT | CASSRGHKNTEAFF
- | TRBJ1-2 | TRBV2 | TRBD1 | TGTGCCAGCAGCGGGACAGGGGATTCCAACTATGGCTACACCTTC | CASSGTGDSNYGYTF
many | TRBJ1-1 | TRBV5-1 | - | TGCGCCAGCAGCTTGAGGGGTATGATGAACACTGAAGCTTTCTTT | CASSLRGMMNTEAFF
- | TRBJ1-1 | TRBV27 | - | TGTGCCAGCAGTCAGACCGACACTGAAGCTTTCTTT | CASSQTDTEAFF
many | TRBJ1-1 | TRBV20-1 | TRBD1 | TGCAGTGCTGGGACAGGGGCAAACACTGAAGCTTTCTTT | CSAGTGANTEAFF
many | TRBJ1-1 | TRBV11-2 | - | TGTGCCAGCAGCTTAGAGGGACCGAACACTGAAGCTTTCTTT | CASSLEGPNTEAFF
- | TRBJ2-3 | TRBV28 | TRBD2 | TGTGCCAGCAGTTTTGGACTAGTGGGTACAGATACGCAGTATTTT | CASSFGLVGTDTQYF
many | TRBJ2-7 | TRBV7-2 | TRBD2 | TGTGCCAGCAGCTTAGAGAGCGGGGGGGCCTACGAGCAGTACTTC | CASSLESGGAYEQYF
many | TRBJ2-1 | TRBV7-9 | TRBD2 | TGTGCCAGCAGCTTACTGGCGGGAGTCTCCTACAATGAGCAGTTCTTC | CASSLLAGVSYNEQFF
many | TRBJ2-5 | TRBV7-7 | TRBD1 | TGTGCTAGCAGCCGAACAGGGGTTCGAGAGACCCAGTACTTC | CASSRTGVRETQYF
many | TRBJ1-2 | TRBV2 | - | TGTGCCAGCAGTTGGCAGGGGAGTATTGGACGGGATAACTATGGCTACACCTTC | CASSWQGSIGRDNYGYTF
few | TRBJ1-6 | TRBV20-1 | - | TGCAGTGCTACGGGGGCGAATAATTCACCCCTCCACTTT | CSATGANNSPLHF
many | TRBJ1-1 | TRBV20-1 | - | TGCAGTGCTAGAGATGAAGGGGGGGGAGTTGAAGCTTTCTTT | CSARDEGGGVEAFF
many | TRBJ1-4 | TRBV5-1 | - | TGCGCCAGCAGCTTGGGAGGGAGCGGTAATGAAAAACTGTTTTTT | CASSLGGSGNEKLFF
many | TRBJ1-2 | TRBV6-2/TRBV6-3 | - | TGTGCCAGCAGTAAAGGGTCGGGAAACTATGGCTACACCTTC | CASSKGSGNYGYTF
many | TRBJ2-4 | TRBV29-1 | - | TGCAGCGTGATGACTAGAGAAAACATTCAGTACTTC | CSVMTRENIQYF
many | TRBJ2-7 | TRBV7-2 | - | TGTGCCAGCAGCCAGGGTCCACACTCCTACGAGCAGTACTTC | CASSQGPHSYEQYF
many | TRBJ2-3 | TRBV7-3 | TRBD1 | TGTGCCAGCAGCAAAAAGACAGGGGGCCCAGATACGCAGTATTTT | CASSKKTGGPDTQYF
- | TRBJ1-1 | TRBV25-1 | - | TGTGCCAGCAGTGAATTCAGGCACGAGGATATGAACACTGAAGCTTTCTTT | CASSEFRHEDMNTEAFF
few | TRBJ2-3 | TRBV27 | - | TGTGCCAGCAGAAGGGTAGTAAAGACAGATACGCAGTATTTT | CASRRVVKTDTQYF
many | TRBJ2-3 | TRBV15 | - | TGTGCCACCAGCAGTTTCACGGCGATCAACGGAGGGCAGTATTTT | CATSSFTAINGGQYF
many | TRBJ1-1 | TRBV28 | - | TGTGCCAGCAGCCCGGGGGGGCGCGGGACTGAAGCTTTCTTT | CASSPGGRGTEAFF
many | TRBJ1-6 | TRBV28 | - | TGTGCCAGCAGTCTCCAACCAGTAGGTTCACCCCTCCACTTT | CASSLQPVGSPLHF
many | TRBJ1-2 | TRBV29-1 | TRBD1 | TGCAGCGTTGAAGGGGGGGACAGGGGGCCTACGGACGGCTATGGCTACACCTTC | CSVEGGDRGPTDGYGYTF
many | TRBJ2-7 | TRBV5-5 | TRBD2 | TGTGCCAGCAGCTTGGGGGCTAGCGGGAGCGCCTACGAGCAGTACTTC | CASSLGASGSAYEQYF
many | TRBJ2-5 | TRBV9 | TRBD2 | TGTGCCAGCAGCGTAGGGACTAGACAAGAGACCCAGTACTTC | CASSVGTRQETQYF
- | TRBJ2-7 | TRBV20-1 | TRBD2 | TGCAGTGCTAGAAAACTAGCGGGAGGGCTCAGCTACGAGCAGTACTTC | CSARKLAGGLSYEQYF
many | TRBJ1-6 | TRBV11-2 | - | TGTGCCAGCAGCTTACGGGCCCCAGCCGATTCACCCCTCCACTTT | CASSLRAPADSPLHF
many | TRBJ1-2 | TRBV2 | - | TGTGCCAGCAGAGAAAATGTGGGGGTCTATGGCTACACCTTC | CASRENVGVYGYTF
many | TRBJ2-2 | TRBV28 | TRBD2 | TGTGCCAGCAGCCATGGACTAGCGGAGACCGGGGAGCTGTTTTTT | CASSHGLAETGELFF